Here is one T cell receptor beta chain with its context. This sample stems from a study of cytomegalovirus exposure and HLA in healthy donors. Germline V CDR1 and CDR2: SGHTA, FQGNSA. The CDR3 runs 14 residues. Trimming stripped 6 bases from V and 4 bases from J, with 15 bases between. This PCR relied on a set of 60 Vbeta primers and 13 Jbeta primers. The repertoire was sequenced with immunoSEQ multiplex PCR; TCRdb's copy has only in-frame clones and lacks some. The data hold about 150,000 clones, with around 75% observed a single time. Sequencing was performed on PBMCs. The chain employs TRBV7-2 and TRBJ1-2; a weak D match, TRBD1 (5 bases). The receptor was isolated from a woman younger than 30 in good health and CMV-seronegative. The CDR3 loop reads CASSPIRGGYGYTF. CDR3 bases: TGTGCCAGCAGTCCCATCCGGGGGGGCTATGGCTACACCTTC.